A selection of T cell receptor beta chains follows, all from one sample in a study of T-cell memory formation after mild COVID-19. TCRdb ran MiXCR on the 5' RACE reads and lists one entry per CDR3 protein. The data contain under 300,000 distinct CDR3 sequences, more than 15% of them singletons. The sample taken for sequencing was PBMCs or a T cell subset sorted from them (not recorded which). The receptors come from a man younger than 30 who had mild COVID-19 (a few samples of this study predate the infection). Cell type and time point are not known. The CDR3 runs from the conserved cysteine through the conserved F or W. A D gene is named only where the DNA matches it firmly. The size of a clone is reported for some rows only, either as once, few or many, or as a class for expanded clones.

TRBV19	.	TRBJ2-2	.	CASSIDWTGELFF	TGTGCCAGTAGTATAGACTGGACCGGGGAGCTGTTTTTT
TRBV6-2/TRBV6-3	.	TRBJ1-1	few	CASTFVKGGTEAFF	TGTGCCAGCACCTTCGTGAAAGGGGGCACTGAAGCTTTCTTT
TRBV18	.	TRBJ1-1	.	CASSFGTNTEAFF	TGTGCCAGCTCATTCGGAACGAACACTGAAGCTTTCTTT
TRBV9	.	TRBJ2-1	.	CASSVGGDDEQFF	TGTGCCAGCAGCGTAGGGGGGGACGATGAGCAGTTCTTC
TRBV7-3	TRBD2	TRBJ2-1	.	CASSSSGTSVTNEQFF	TGTGCCAGCAGCTCCTCCGGGACTAGCGTCACCAATGAGCAGTTCTTC
TRBV6-5	.	TRBJ1-1	few	CASSYSGDPEAFF	TGTGCCAGCAGTTACTCGGGAGACCCTGAAGCTTTCTTT
TRBV4-2	.	TRBJ1-3	.	CASSQEFAAGNTIYF	TGTGCCAGCAGCCAAGAATTCGCAGCCGGAAACACCATATATTTT
TRBV6-6	.	TRBJ2-2	.	CASSYSIVDGERGPKSGELFF	TGTGCCAGCAGTTACTCGATAGTCGACGGTGAACGGGGACCCAAGTCCGGGGAGCTGTTTTTT
TRBV4-1	TRBD1	TRBJ2-3	.	CASSQPRGTGLRVDTQYF	TGCGCCAGCAGCCAGCCCAGGGGGACAGGCCTTCGGGTAGATACGCAGTATTTT
TRBV14	TRBD2	TRBJ2-1	.	CASTRGGSDEQFF	TGTGCCAGCACGCGGGGGGGCTCCGATGAGCAGTTCTTC
TRBV7-9	TRBD2	TRBJ2-1	.	CASSLQLSAGDEQFF	TGTGCCAGCAGCTTACAGTTGTCAGCGGGGGACGAGCAGTTCTTC
TRBV2	.	TRBJ2-1	many	CASRPGHLNNEQFF	TGTGCCAGCAGGCCGGGACACCTCAACAATGAGCAGTTCTTC
TRBV27	TRBD1	TRBJ2-7	few	CASSLGAGGWYEQYF	TGTGCCAGCAGTTTAGGAGCAGGGGGATGGTACGAGCAGTACTTC
TRBV20-1	TRBD1	TRBJ2-7	few	CSADRTGNEQYF	TGCAGTGCGGATCGGACAGGGAACGAGCAGTACTTC
TRBV6-5	TRBD2	TRBJ2-1	.	CASSLLAGGPYSYNEQFF	TGTGCCAGCAGCCTACTAGCGGGGGGTCCCTATTCCTACAATGAGCAGTTCTTC
TRBV7-9	.	TRBJ1-2	.	CASSNRDGYTF	TGTGCCAGCAGCAACAGGGATGGCTACACCTTC
TRBV4-1	.	TRBJ2-3	many	CASRDFLTDTQYF	TGCGCCAGCCGGGACTTCCTCACAGATACGCAGTATTTT
TRBV12-3/TRBV12-4	.	TRBJ2-2	.	CASSLGPLSGHPTTGELFF	TGTGCCAGCAGTTTGGGGCCACTCTCAGGACACCCGACCACCGGGGAGCTGTTTTTT
TRBV5-1	.	TRBJ2-3	.	CASSSLPLGISTDTQYF	TGCGCCAGCAGCTCACTACCACTAGGAATTAGCACAGATACGCAGTATTTT
TRBV5-4	.	TRBJ2-3	many	CASSTPGWRSDTQYF	TGTGCCAGCAGCACCCCAGGGTGGCGGTCAGATACGCAGTATTTT
TRBV5-5	TRBD2	TRBJ2-3	.	CASSGAGLVTDTQYF	TGTGCCAGCAGCGGGGCGGGACTAGTCACAGATACGCAGTATTTT
TRBV20-1	.	TRBJ1-4	few	CSAIFTQEKLFF	TGCAGTGCTATCTTTACCCAGGAAAAACTGTTTTTT
TRBV15	.	TRBJ2-6	few	CATSGHREGPSGANVLTF	TGTGCCACCAGCGGACACAGGGAGGGGCCCTCTGGGGCCAACGTCCTGACTTTC
TRBV6-2/TRBV6-3	.	TRBJ2-4	.	CASSYSSGTKNIQYF	TGTGCCAGCAGTTACTCTTCCGGGACCAAAAACATTCAGTACTTC
TRBV6-2/TRBV6-3	.	TRBJ1-1	.	CASRANGEGPEAFF	TGTGCCAGCAGAGCAAACGGAGAGGGACCTGAAGCTTTCTTT
TRBV7-3	TRBD2	TRBJ2-1	many	CASSSTSGYNEQFF	TGTGCCAGCAGCTCGACTAGCGGGTACAATGAGCAGTTCTTC
TRBV9	.	TRBJ2-2	few	CASSVAPAGVSAGELFF	TGTGCCAGCAGCGTAGCTCCCGCAGGGGTTTCGGCCGGGGAGCTGTTTTTT
TRBV28	.	TRBJ2-7	few	CASSHRTEHAYF	TGTGCCAGCAGTCATCGGACAGAGCACGCGTACTTC
TRBV6-1	TRBD1	TRBJ2-3	many	CASSEAQGEKADTQYF	TGTGCCAGCAGTGAAGCTCAGGGGGAAAAAGCAGATACGCAGTATTTT
TRBV28	.	TRBJ1-2	.	CASYTVNNYGYTF	TGTGCCAGCTACACAGTTAACAACTATGGCTACACCTTC
TRBV12-3/TRBV12-4	.	TRBJ1-3	few	CASKIRFSGNTIYF	TGTGCCAGTAAGATTCGTTTCTCTGGAAACACCATATATTTT
TRBV6-5	.	TRBJ1-6	few	CASSYSMEGVNNSPLHF	TGTGCCAGCAGTTACTCGATGGAGGGGGTTAACAATTCACCCCTCCACTTT
TRBV20-1	.	TRBJ1-3	few	CSATWGTYSGNTIYF	TGCAGTGCTACTTGGGGTACCTACTCTGGAAACACCATATATTTT
TRBV7-8	.	TRBJ2-3	few	CASSLAGDPSTDTQYF	TGTGCCAGCAGCTTAGCCGGGGACCCTAGCACAGATACGCAGTATTTT
TRBV5-1	.	TRBJ2-4	few	CASSPDNEDIQYF	TGCGCCAGCAGCCCGGACAATGAAGACATTCAGTACTTC